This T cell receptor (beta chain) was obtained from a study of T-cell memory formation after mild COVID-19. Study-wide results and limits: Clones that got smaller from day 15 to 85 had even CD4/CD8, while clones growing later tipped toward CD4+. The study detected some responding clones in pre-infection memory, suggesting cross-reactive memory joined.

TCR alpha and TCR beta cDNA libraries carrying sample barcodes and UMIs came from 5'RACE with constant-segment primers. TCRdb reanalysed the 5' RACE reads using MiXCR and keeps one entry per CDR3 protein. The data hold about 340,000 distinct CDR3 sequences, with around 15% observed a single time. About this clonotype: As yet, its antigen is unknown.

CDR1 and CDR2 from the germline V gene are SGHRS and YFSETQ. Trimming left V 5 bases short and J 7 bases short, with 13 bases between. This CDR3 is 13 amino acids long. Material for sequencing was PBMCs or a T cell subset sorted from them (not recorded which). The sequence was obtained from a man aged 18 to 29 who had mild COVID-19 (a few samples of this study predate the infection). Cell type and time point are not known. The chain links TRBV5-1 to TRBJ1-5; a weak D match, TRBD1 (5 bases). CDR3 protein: CASRTAEGQPQHF. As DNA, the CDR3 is TGCGCCAGCAGGACAGCAGAAGGCCAGCCCCAGCATTTT.